The 20 T cell receptor beta chains in this list originate from one sample, sequenced in a study of PD-L1 blockade in urothelial cancer. The time point was: peripheral blood 6 weeks after treatment start. The repertoire was sequenced with immunoSEQ multiplex PCR; TCRdb's copy has only in-frame clones and lacks some. The profile shows about 36,000 clones, approximately 80% of them singletons. This material consisted of PBMCs, taken around atezolizumab (anti-PD-L1) treatment. Every receptor here comes from a man aged 35 to 55 with urothelial cancer.

This clone is a singleton in its sample. The chain carries TRBV9 and TRBJ1-2; maybe TRBD1 (6 bases). Germline CDR1 is SGDLS and CDR2 is YYNGEE. V was clipped by 0 bases and J by 9 bases, with 18 bases between them. CDR3 size: 15 residues. CDR3 DNA: TGTGCCAGCAGCGTAGGGTGGGACACCCGAGGGAGCTACACCTTC. It yields the protein CASSVGWDTRGSYTF.

This clone occurred a few times. The V gene is TRBV13, the J gene TRBJ1-5; TRBD1 is a possible D gene (5 bases). Looked up from germline, CDR1 is PRHDT and CDR2 is FYEKMQ (reference sequence). The CDR3 sequence is 12 residues long. Trimming removed 5 bases from V and 7 bases from J, with 9 bases in between. The CDR3 DNA reads as TGTGCCAGCAGCATAAGGGGACAGCCCCAGCATTTT. It encodes CASSIRGQPQHF.

V and J are TRBV19 and TRBJ2-1; 14 bases map to TRBD2. Germline CDR1 reads LNHDA; CDR2 reads SQIVND (reference sequence). The CDR3 is 17 residues long. The V segment lost 6 bases and the J segment 12 bases; nucleotides outside the gene matches: 16. As DNA, the CDR3 is TGTGCCAGTAGCTTGGGACTAGCGGGAGTAACAGATCGCGGGCAGTTCTTC. Translating it yields CASSLGLAGVTDRGQFF.

The V and J genes are TRBV2 and TRBJ2-1, with 7 bases identical to TRBD2. With V trimmed by 1 base and J by 6 bases, 3 bases remained unmatched. Germline assignment: CDR1 SNHLY and CDR2 FYNNEI. CDR3 length: 14 residues. CDR3 DNA sequence: TGTGCCAGCAGTGAAGTGCTAGCGGCCAATGAGCAGTTCTTC. Translated: CASSEVLAANEQFF. The variable domain in full, with the rest retrieved from reference TRBV2 and TRBJ2-1, is EPEVTQTPSHQVTQMGQEVILRCVPISNHLYFYWYRQILGQKVEFLVSFYNNEISEKSEIFDDQFSVERPDGSNFTLKIRSTKLEDSAMYFCASSEVLAANEQFFGPGTRLTVL.

This chain connects TRBV2 to TRBJ1-2; no reliable D call. Germline loops: CDR1 SNHLY, CDR2 FYNNEI. This CDR3 spans 14 amino acids. V was shortened by 0 bases and J by 6 bases, with 11 bases between the two germline ends. CDR3 nucleotide sequence: TGTGCCAGCAGTGAAGCGCGCGTTCTCCATGGCTACACCTTC. As protein: CASSEARVLHGYTF.

V is TRBV4-1 and J is TRBJ1-5; 8 bases line up with TRBD1. Germline V gives CDR1 MGHRA, CDR2 YSYEKL. CDR3 length: 16 residues. V lost 8 bases, J lost 0 bases, and 9 bases stayed unmatched. DNA for the CDR3: TGCGCCAGCGGTCAGGGGGCCATCCTTAGCAATCAGCCCCAGCATTTT. Translation: CASGQGAILSNQPQHF.

J is TRBJ2-1 and V is TRBV27, with D tentatively TRBD2 (5 bases). The CDR3 contains 14 residues. Trimming removed 3 bases at V and 10 bases at J, with 16 bases between. Germline CDR1 reads MNHEY; CDR2 reads SMNVEV (reference sequence). The CDR3 protein is CASSLISASREQFF. As DNA, the CDR3 is TGTGCCAGCAGTTTGATTTCGGCTAGCCGGGAGCAGTTCTTC.

The chain carries TRBV19 and TRBJ2-7; 7 nucleotides line up with TRBD2. Trimming took 10 bases from V and 0 from J; bases not matched to a gene: 6. The CDR3 sequence is 13 residues long. Germline V CDR1 and CDR2: LNHDA, SQIVND (reference sequence). The DNA for the CDR3 is TGTGCCACTTCAGGCGGGAGCTCCTACGAGCAGTACTTC. It codes for CATSGGSSYEQYF.

This clone appeared a single time. Sequence at one end of the junction differs from germline and may be a read error. The chain employs TRBV7-7 and TRBJ2-7; the match to TRBD1 covers 9 bases. The CDR3 contains 15 residues. CDR1 is SSHAT, CDR2 FNYEAQ, per germline (reference sequence). The chain's CDR3 is CASSQNPGQGYEQYF. The CDR3 DNA reads as TGTGCTAGCAGTCAAAACCCGGGACAGGGCTACGAGCAGTACTTC.

CDR3 sequence reads: CASSVQGHMNTEAFF. In nucleotides, the CDR3 is TGTGCCAGCAGCGTGCAGGGGCACATGAACACTGAAGCTTTCTTT. This chain joins TRBV5-4 and TRBJ1-1; D is possibly TRBD1 (6 bases). The CDR3 runs to 15 residues. V dropped 4 bases and J dropped 0 bases, with 13 bases sitting between them. Germline assignment: CDR1 SGHNT and CDR2 YYREEE (reference sequence).

CDR3 protein: CASSFGDNQPQHF. In nucleotides, the CDR3 is TGCGCCAGCAGTTTCGGGGACAATCAGCCCCAGCATTTT. This sequence joins TRBV10-2 and TRBJ1-5; the D is unclear. V lost 5 bases, J lost 3 bases, and 8 bases lay in between. CDR1 is WSHSY and CDR2 is SAAADI in the germline V gene. CDR3 length: 13 residues.

This clone has a single count. This chain uses TRBV28 with TRBJ2-7, with 10 bases that match TRBD1. The germline V gene encodes CDR1 MDHEN and CDR2 SYDVKM. Trimming cost V 5 bases and J 3 bases; bases outside gene matches: 10. The CDR3 loop spans 16 amino acids. The CDR3 nucleotides read TGTGCCAGCAGTGGATTTACGGGACAGGGGTACTACGAGCAGTACTTC. Translated: CASSGFTGQGYYEQYF.

Notes on this clone: In the same sample, other DNA sequences code for this CDR3. The chain combines TRBV9 with TRBJ2-1; a weak D match, TRBD2 (5 bases). This CDR3 has 15 residues. Germline assignment: CDR1 SGDLS and CDR2 YYNGEE. Trimming shortened V by 0 bases and J by 0 bases, and 7 bases separated the two germline ends. CDR3 coding DNA: TGTGCCAGCAGCGTAGGCGGACTCTCCTACAATGAGCAGTTCTTC. This encodes CASSVGGLSYNEQFF.

The chain combines TRBV6-5 with TRBJ2-1; TRBD1 agrees at 9 bases. Per germline, CDR1 MNHEY and CDR2 SVGAGI. CDR3 length: 14 amino acids. Trimming cost V 4 bases and J 6 bases; bases outside gene matches: 4. Here the CDR3 DNA reads TGTGCCAGCAGTTCTCGGACAGGGGCCAATGAGCAGTTCTTC. It encodes CASSSRTGANEQFF.

This chain connects TRBV7-9 to TRBJ2-7, with 7 positions matching TRBD2. Germline V gene sequence: CDR1 SEHNR, CDR2 FQNEAQ (reference sequence). The trim removed 3 bases at V and 3 bases at J, leaving 8 bases unmatched. The CDR3 loop spans 15 amino acids. CDR3 in DNA: TGTGCCAGCAGCTTGGTTATCCGCGGGAGCTACGAGCAGTACTTC. This sequence encodes CASSLVIRGSYEQYF.

The chain couples TRBV14 to TRBJ2-6; D is perhaps TRBD1 (5 bases). The CDR3 contains 15 residues. From germline, CDR1 is SGHDN and CDR2 FVKESK. Trimming took 2 bases from V and 2 from J, leaving 7 bases between them. The CDR3: CASSQFRAGANVLTF. The CDR3 region has the DNA TGTGCCAGCAGCCAATTCAGGGCTGGGGCCAACGTCCTGACTTTC. Drawing the rest from reference TRBV14 and TRBJ2-6, the complete variable domain is EAGVTQFPSHSVIEKGQTVTLRCDPISGHDNLYWYRRVMGKEIKFLLHFVKESKQDESGMPNNRFLAERTGGTYSTLKVQPAELEDSGVYFCASSQFRAGANVLTFGAGSRLTVL.

This clone occurred a few times. The CDR3 nucleotides read TGTGCCAGCTCACCATCTTGGGGAGGCACTGAAGCTTTCTTT. Translating gives CASSPSWGGTEAFF. J is TRBJ1-1 and V is TRBV18; D gene ambiguous. Germline loops: CDR1 KGHSH, CDR2 LQKENI. The CDR3 is 14 residues long. V was clipped by 2 bases and J by 4 bases, with 11 bases between them.

The chain uses TRBV19 and TRBJ1-5; unclear D gene. Germline CDR1 LNHDA, CDR2 SQIVND (reference sequence). CDR3 length equals 14 residues. Trimming removed 7 bases from V and 3 bases from J, with 13 bases in between. The CDR3 spells CASMEGGINQPQHF. CDR3 nucleotides: TGTGCCAGTATGGAAGGCGGAATCAATCAGCCCCAGCATTTT.

This chain joins TRBV28 and TRBJ2-7; possible D gene TRBD2, 5 bases. This CDR3 has 16 residues. Germline-derived CDR1 and CDR2 are MDHEN and SYDVKM. V dropped 8 bases and J dropped 0 bases, with 20 bases sitting between them. CDR3 nucleotides: TGTGCCAGCCTACCCTCTGGACTTCCGGGCTCCTACGAGCAGTACTTC. It encodes CASLPSGLPGSYEQYF.

This chain connects TRBV2 to TRBJ2-7; 8 bases agree with TRBD2. CDR1 and CDR2 (germline): SNHLY, FYNNEI. V gave up 6 bases and J gave up 5 bases; unmatched junction bases: 9. The CDR3 length is 14 residues. The CDR3 loop reads CASSGRATGDEQYF. The CDR3 DNA sequence: TGTGCCAGCAGCGGGAGGGCCACGGGCGACGAGCAGTACTTC.